This T cell receptor beta chain was sequenced in a study of blood T cell repertoires in COVID-19. The overall study: From T cells, B-cell-depleted T cells, or PBMCs came the material, which was cDNA or gDNA.

This clone was detected only a few times. Source study methods: Amplifying reference gene primers gave estimates of nucleated cell counts. Clones were read by immunoSEQ multiplex PCR, and TCRdb kept only the in-frame ones, dropping some. V and J calls and clone size are those listed in that table; D and trimming were worked out from the DNA. The sample consists of approximately 140,000 clones, around 81% of them appearing once. This receptor was taken from a human donor in a cohort sampled during active COVID-19. Specimen: peripheral blood.

The CDR3 loop reads CASTASAGGFSNQPQHF. The DNA of the CDR3 is TGTGCCAGCACCGCCAGCGCAGGGGGGTTTAGCAATCAGCCCCAGCATTTT. The rearrangement uses TRBV16 and TRBJ1-5, with 7 bases matching TRBD1. The CDR3 sequence is 17 residues long. The germline V gene has CDR1 KGHSY and CDR2 FQNENV. Losses at the gene ends were 7 bases for V and 0 bases for J; bases not matched to a gene: 12.